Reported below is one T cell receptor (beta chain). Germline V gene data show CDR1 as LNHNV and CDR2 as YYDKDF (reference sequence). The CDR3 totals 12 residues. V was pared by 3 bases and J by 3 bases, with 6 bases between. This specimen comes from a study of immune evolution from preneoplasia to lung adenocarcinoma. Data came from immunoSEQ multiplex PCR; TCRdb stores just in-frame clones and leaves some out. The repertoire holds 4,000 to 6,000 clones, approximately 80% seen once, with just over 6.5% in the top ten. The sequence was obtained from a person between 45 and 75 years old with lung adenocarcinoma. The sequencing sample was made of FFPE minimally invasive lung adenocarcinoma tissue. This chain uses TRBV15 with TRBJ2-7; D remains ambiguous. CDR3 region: CATSRNDYEQYF. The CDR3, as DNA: TGTGCCACCAGCAGGAACGACTACGAGCAGTACTTC.